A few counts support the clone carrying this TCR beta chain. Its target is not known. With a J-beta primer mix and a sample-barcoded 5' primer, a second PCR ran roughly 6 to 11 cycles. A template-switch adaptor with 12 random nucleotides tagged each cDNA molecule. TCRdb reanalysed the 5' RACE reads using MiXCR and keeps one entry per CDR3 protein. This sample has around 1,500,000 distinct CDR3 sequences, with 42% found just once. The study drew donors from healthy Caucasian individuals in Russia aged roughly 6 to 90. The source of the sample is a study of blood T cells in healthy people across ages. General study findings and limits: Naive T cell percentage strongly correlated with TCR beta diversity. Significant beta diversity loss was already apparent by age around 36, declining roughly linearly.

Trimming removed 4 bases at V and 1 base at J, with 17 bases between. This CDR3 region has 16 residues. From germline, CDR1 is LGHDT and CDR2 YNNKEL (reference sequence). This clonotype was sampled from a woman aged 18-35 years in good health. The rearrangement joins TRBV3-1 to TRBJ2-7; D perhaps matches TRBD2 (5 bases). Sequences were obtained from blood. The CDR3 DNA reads TGTGCCAGCAGCCGAGGGAGTCCGTCCCTTTCCTACGAGCAGTACTTC. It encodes CASSRGSPSLSYEQYF.